The entry below gives a single TCR beta chain sequence along with its context. The data were taken from a study of blood T cell repertoires in COVID-19. Study at large: The United States, Italy and Spain were the sources of the acute and convalescent COVID-19 samples. Sources were T cells, B-cell-depleted T cells, or PBMCs; the material itself was cDNA or gDNA.

CDR3 length: 14 amino acids. V was clipped by 0 bases and J by 6 bases, with 14 bases between them. The germline V gene has CDR1 GTSNPN and CDR2 SVGIG (reference sequence). Original data processing: Scientists estimated how many nucleated cells there were by amplifying reference gene primers. The method was immunoSEQ multiplex PCR; TCRdb's version includes in-frame clones alone and lacks a portion of them. The DNA gave D and trimming, while V, J and clone size come from that table. The sample holds about 100,000 clones, around nine tenths seen once. Specimen: peripheral blood. The chain has TRBV30 and TRBJ1-1; D is uncertain. This receptor was taken from a man over 45 with acute or convalescent COVID-19. The CDR3 loop reads CAWSVEGEGAEAFF. CDR3 bases: TGTGCCTGGAGTGTGGAAGGAGAGGGCGCTGAAGCTTTCTTT.